This TCR beta chain stems from a study of T cells in Graves' hyperthyroidism and ophthalmopathy. Turning to the study itself: The blood sample was taken at first diagnosis, before treatment began.

Unmatched junction bases numbered 17, after V lost 7 bases and J lost 4 bases. The CDR3 loop spans 18 amino acids. CDR1 and CDR2 from the germline V gene are MDHEN and SYDVKM. RNA transcripts served as the template for amplifying TCR beta CDR3 regions. HTBI primers were the set used in a first-round RT-PCR of the TCR CDR3. In TCRdb, the multiplex PCR reads were re-called with MiXCR into one record per CDR3 protein. Of 620,000 or so distinct CDR3 sequences listed, 14% were seen once; the top ten hold around 12%. Ten or more counts support this clonotype. The chain couples TRBV28 to TRBJ1-2; 11 bases are shared with TRBD1. The TCR was taken from a woman between 50 and 59 years old with Graves' ophthalmopathy. The sequencing input was blood. The CDR3 is CASNSRDRGAKRGYGYTF. The CDR3 nucleotides read TGTGCCAGCAACTCCCGGGACAGGGGGGCAAAGCGGGGCTATGGCTACACCTTC.